Listed here are 30 T cell receptor beta chains from one sample, sequenced in a study of T-cell reconstitution after alpha-beta-depleted transplantation in children. Unique molecular identifiers featured in how the TCRbeta library was prepared. TCRdb re-derived calls from the PCR reads in MiXCR, one entry per CDR3 protein. The sample has about 360,000 distinct CDR3 sequences; 10% to 15% are singletons. This specimen consisted of PBMCs, obtained from the stem cell graft. The receptors were sampled from a human donor who donated a stem cell graft to a child with Fanconi anemia.

This clonotype was seen a few times. In DNA form, the CDR3 reads TGTGCCAGCAGTTCAAACCCCCTTGTCGGGACCCAGTACTTC. Its protein is CASSSNPLVGTQYF. The genes are TRBV27 and TRBJ2-5, with D uncertain. The length of the CDR3 is 14 residues. The V end lost 4 bases, the J end lost 7 bases, and 16 bases lay between the germline ends. Germline V gene data show CDR1 as MNHEY and CDR2 as SMNVEV (reference sequence).

The chain has TRBV28 and TRBJ2-3; D possibly matches TRBD1 or TRBD2 (6 bases each). The CDR3 loop spans 16 amino acids. V lost 6 bases, J lost 2 bases, and 18 bases lay in between. Looked up from germline, CDR1 is MDHEN and CDR2 is SYDVKM. This chain's CDR3 is CASSPEVGGITDTQYF. The DNA of the CDR3 is TGTGCCAGCAGCCCCGAGGTAGGGGGGATCACAGATACGCAGTATTTT.

This chain uses TRBV18 with TRBJ1-1, with D possibly matching TRBD1 (6 bases). The CDR3 has 13 residues. The V gene's germline CDR1 is KGHSH and CDR2 LQKENI. Trimming shortened V by 2 bases and J by 11 bases, and 15 bases separated the two germline ends. The CDR3 nucleotides are TGTGCCAGCTCACCATCACAGGGCGAGAGGGCTTTCTTT. This codes for CASSPSQGERAFF.

The J gene is TRBJ2-5, the V gene TRBV5-1; D unresolved. CDR3 length: 14 amino acids. Germline V lookup: CDR1 SGHRS, CDR2 YFSETQ. The V and J ends lost 4 bases and 1 base respectively, with 11 bases between them. CDR3 region: CASSLGSAQETQYF. CDR3 coding DNA: TGCGCCAGCAGCCTAGGGTCGGCCCAAGAGACCCAGTACTTC.

This chain links TRBV7-9 with TRBJ2-2; TRBD1 matches 9 bases. CDR3 length: 15 residues. J gave up 7 bases and V 11 bases, and 14 bases lay outside the gene matches. Germline V gene data show CDR1 as SEHNR and CDR2 as FQNEAQ (reference sequence). The CDR3 DNA is TGTGCCGACGCCGTTGGGACAGGGATTGGCGGGGAGCTGTTTTTT. Amino acids: CADAVGTGIGGELFF.

The table lists this clonotype with a few counts. V is TRBV25-1 and J is TRBJ1-4, with 8 nucleotides matching TRBD1. The V and J ends lost 10 bases and 7 bases, in that order; junction bases with no gene match: 14. The germline gives CDR1 MGHDK, CDR2 SYGVNS. The CDR3 is made up of 15 amino acids. CDR3 DNA: TGTGCCAAGGGAGGACAGGGCTTTTTATTTGAAAAACTGTTTTTT. It yields the protein CAKGGQGFLFEKLFF.

This clonotype has more than one count but fewer than ten. The chain links TRBV29-1 to TRBJ1-2; the match to TRBD1 covers 9 bases. The CDR3 runs to 12 residues. Per the germline V gene, CDR1 is SQVTM and CDR2 is ANQGSEA. With 6 bases clipped from V and 7 bases from J, the junction kept 6 bases outside the gene matches. CDR3 region: CSVSQGAGGYTF. The CDR3 DNA reads as TGCAGCGTCTCACAGGGGGCGGGTGGCTACACCTTC. Supplemented by reference TRBV29-1 and TRBJ1-2, the full variable domain reads SAVISQKPSRDICQRGTSLTIQCQVDSQVTMMFWYRQQPGQSLTLIATANQGSEATYESGFVIDKFPISRPNLTFSTLTVSNMSPEDSSIYLCSVSQGAGGYTFGSGTRLTVV.

The rearrangement uses TRBV12-3 or TRBV12-4 and TRBJ1-5; the D gene is possibly TRBD1 (5 bases). The CDR3 spans 13 residues. V shed 9 bases and J shed 3 bases, with 12 bases lying between them. CDR3 nucleotides: TGTGCCAGTGGCGGGACCTTCAATCAGCCCCAGCATTTT. Translating it yields CASGGTFNQPQHF.

This clonotype turned up a few times. The rearrangement joins TRBV28 to TRBJ1-1; TRBD1 aligns across 7 bases. Trimming cost V 6 bases and J 4 bases; bases outside gene matches: 11. Germline CDR1 and CDR2: MDHEN and SYDVKM. This CDR3 contains 15 residues. For the CDR3, the DNA is TGTGCCAGCAGCCAGTCACAGGGGATGAGCACTGAAGCTTTCTTT. The encoded protein is CASSQSQGMSTEAFF. The complete variable domain, with remaining parts taken from reference TRBV28 and TRBJ1-1, reads DVKVTQSSRYLVKRTGEKVFLECVQDMDHENMFWYRQDPGLGLRLIYFSYDVKMKEKGDIPEGYSVSREKKERFSLILESASTNQTSMYLCASSQSQGMSTEAFFGQGTRLTVV.

Concerning this clonotype: Sequence at one end of the junction differs from germline and may be a read error. The chain combines TRBV5-8 with TRBJ2-4; no reliable D call. This CDR3 has 9 residues. Germline-derived CDR1 and CDR2 are SGHTS and YDEGEE. For the CDR3, the DNA is TGTGCCAGCACCTTTTCCTGGAACTTC. Amino acids: CASTFSWNF.

This clonotype has at least ten counts. The chain uses TRBV9 and TRBJ1-1; 9 positions agree with TRBD1. This CDR3 is 15 amino acids long. Germline V gives CDR1 SGDLS, CDR2 YYNGEE. Germline trimming cut 4 bases from V and 0 bases from J; bases unmatched to any gene: 4. The CDR3 loop reads CASSPGTGLNTEAFF. DNA for the CDR3: TGTGCCAGCAGCCCGGGGACAGGGTTGAACACTGAAGCTTTCTTT.

The table lists this clonotype with a few counts. The chain is built from TRBV6-2 or TRBV6-3 and TRBJ1-2, with 8 bases matching TRBD1. Germline-derived CDR1 and CDR2 are MNHEY and SVGEGT. The trim removed 4 bases at V and 4 bases at J, leaving 14 bases unmatched. This CDR3 spans 17 amino acids. As DNA, the CDR3 is TGTGCCAGCAGTTCTCGGACAGGGCCCACCAACATCTATGGCTACACCTTC. It translates to CASSSRTGPTNIYGYTF.

This clonotype was counted ten times or more. This CDR3 is CASSQTSGYNEQFF. CDR3 DNA sequence: TGCGCCAGCAGCCAAACTAGCGGCTACAATGAGCAGTTCTTC. The chain carries TRBV5-1 and TRBJ2-1; 8 bases are a match to TRBD2. The germline CDR1 and CDR2 sequences are SGHRS and YFSETQ. The V gene end was trimmed by 4 bases and the J gene end by 3 bases; junction bases not matched to a gene: 3. This CDR3 comprises 14 residues.

This chain uses TRBV20-1 with TRBJ1-2; the D is unclear. This CDR3 contains 14 residues. Germline V gene data show CDR1 as DFQATT and CDR2 as SNEGSKA (reference sequence). The V end was cut by 4 bases, the J end by 0 bases, with 12 bases between. The CDR3 coding sequence is TGCAGTGCTAATCCCCTGATAGCTAACTATGGCTACACCTTC. Its protein is CSANPLIANYGYTF.

Ten or more counts support this clonotype. V and J are TRBV20-1 and TRBJ1-5, with D unresolved. V shed 1 base and J shed 5 bases, with 12 bases lying between them. Germline V gene lookup returns CDR1 DFQATT and CDR2 SNEGSKA (reference sequence). The CDR3 length is 14 residues. CDR3 nucleotide sequence: TGCAGTGCTAGAGTCTCCCGCGGACATCAGCCCCAGCATTTT. Amino acids: CSARVSRGHQPQHF.

This clonotype was counted between two and nine times. The rearrangement joins TRBV6-1 to TRBJ1-5, with no clear D. CDR1 is MNHNS and CDR2 is SASEGT in the germline V gene. The germline V and J ends were trimmed by 2 bases and 3 bases, with 5 bases remaining between them. This CDR3 spans 13 amino acids. CDR3 sequence (DNA): TGTGCCAGCAGTGAATACTTCAATCAGCCCCAGCATTTT. It encodes CASSEYFNQPQHF.

This clonotype was seen ten or more times. V gene TRBV6-1 combines with J gene TRBJ1-1, with a tentative D call TRBD1 (6 bases). Germline-derived CDR1 and CDR2 are MNHNS and SASEGT. The CDR3 covers 13 residues. Trimming removed 8 bases at V and 7 bases at J, with 17 bases between. CDR3: CASVAGAAIEAFF. Written as DNA, the CDR3 is TGTGCCAGCGTCGCAGGGGCCGCAATTGAAGCTTTCTTT.

This clonotype was counted a few times. The chain uses TRBV4-3 and TRBJ1-1; unclear D gene. Germline V gene sequence: CDR1 LGHNA, CDR2 YSLEER. There are 15 residues in the CDR3. V gave up 0 bases and J gave up 2 bases, with 10 bases separating them. The CDR3 region has the DNA TGCGCCAGCAGCCAAGAAGGGAGAGTAAACACTGAAGCTTTCTTT. The encoded protein is CASSQEGRVNTEAFF.

This clonotype was observed a handful of times. The V call is TRBV9, the J call TRBJ2-2, with 12 bases fitting TRBD1. This CDR3 contains 21 residues. From germline, CDR1 is SGDLS and CDR2 YYNGEE. Losses at the gene ends were 1 base for V and 6 bases for J; bases not matched to a gene: 19. The CDR3: CASSVLYPGTGGALLAGELFF. As DNA, the CDR3 is TGTGCCAGCAGCGTACTTTATCCCGGGACAGGGGGCGCCTTGCTCGCCGGGGAGCTGTTTTTT.

The V gene is TRBV7-9, the J gene TRBJ2-1; the match to TRBD1 covers 7 bases. In germline, CDR1 is SEHNR, CDR2 FQNEAQ (reference sequence). V was pared by 2 bases and J by 4 bases, with 5 bases of the junction left unmatched. This CDR3 is built from 15 residues. The CDR3 region is CASSLNRGTYNEQFF. The DNA for the CDR3 is TGTGCCAGCAGCTTAAACAGGGGCACTTACAATGAGCAGTTCTTC.

Many counts were recorded for this clonotype. The rearrangement uses TRBV3-1 and TRBJ2-7; weak D call: TRBD2 (6 bases). Trimming took 8 bases from V and 5 from J, leaving 10 bases between them. Germline V gene lookup returns CDR1 LGHDT and CDR2 YNNKEL (reference sequence). This CDR3 is 11 amino acids long. This chain's CDR3 is CASRGYHEQYF. Here the CDR3 DNA reads TGTGCCAGCCGGGGGTACCACGAGCAGTACTTC.

This clonotype was seen at least ten times. This chain joins TRBV4-1 and TRBJ1-1; tentative D call: TRBD1 (5 bases). V was shortened by 1 base and J by 8 bases, with 8 bases between the two germline ends. Germline V gene sequence: CDR1 MGHRA, CDR2 YSYEKL. This CDR3 is built from 12 residues. CDR3 sequence: CASSQVGLEAFF. In DNA, the CDR3 is TGCGCCAGCAGCCAAGTGGGACTCGAAGCTTTCTTT.

This clonotype was seen repeatedly, ten times or more. The chain recombines TRBV5-1 with TRBJ2-1, with TRBD2 as a possible D gene (6 bases). CDR1 and CDR2 (germline): SGHRS, YFSETQ. Trimming left V 6 bases short and J 0 bases short, with 13 bases between. The CDR3 sequence is 15 residues long. Here the CDR3 DNA reads TGCGCCAGCACCCGCGGGGAGAGCTCCTACAATGAGCAGTTCTTC. Translated: CASTRGESSYNEQFF. Full variable domain (remainder filled in from reference TRBV5-1 and TRBJ2-1): KAGVTQTPRYLIKTRGQQVTLSCSPISGHRSVSWYQQTPGQGLQFLFEYFSETQRNKGNFPGRFSGRQFSNSRSEMNVSTLELGDSALYLCASTRGESSYNEQFFGPGTRLTVL.

This clonotype was recorded a few times. The chain is built from TRBV4-3 and TRBJ2-1, with D perhaps assigned TRBD1 or TRBD2 (6 bases each). The CDR3 has 15 amino acids. The germline V gene has CDR1 LGHNA and CDR2 YSLEER. V shed 0 bases and J shed 4 bases, with 10 bases lying between them. The CDR3 here is CASSQDGGHYNEQFF. The CDR3 DNA reads TGCGCCAGCAGCCAAGATGGGGGGCATTACAATGAGCAGTTCTTC.

This clonotype was seen more than once but under ten times. The chain combines TRBV29-1 with TRBJ2-7, with a weak D call TRBD2 (5 bases). Germline lookup yields CDR1 SQVTM and CDR2 ANQGSEA. V was cut by 1 base and J by 2 bases, with 18 bases left in between. The CDR3 runs to 16 residues. CDR3 residues: CSVEAPTGRGTYEQYV. CDR3 sequence (DNA): TGCAGCGTTGAAGCCCCCACTGGCCGGGGAACCTACGAGCAGTACGTC.

This clonotype was seen repeatedly, ten times or more. This chain links TRBV12-3 or TRBV12-4 with TRBJ2-1; 10 positions match TRBD2. The J segment lost 8 bases and the V segment lost 0 bases, leaving 7 bases of the junction unmatched. The CDR3 is made up of 16 amino acids. The CDR3 coding sequence is TGTGCCAGCAGTTTAGCAATGCTAGCGGGGGTGCATGAGCAGTTCTTC. Its protein is CASSLAMLAGVHEQFF.

In this sample, this clonotype turned up a few times. The genes are TRBV20-1 and TRBJ1-1; the D gene is possibly TRBD1 (5 bases). The germline V gene has CDR1 DFQATT and CDR2 SNEGSKA (reference sequence). The CDR3 length is 13 residues. Trimming removed 7 bases from V and 0 bases from J, with 12 bases in between. CDR3 amino acids: CSVGQGLNTEAFF. For the CDR3, the DNA is TGCAGTGTAGGTCAGGGTCTGAACACTGAAGCTTTCTTT.

The CDR3, as DNA: TGCAGTGCTAGAAAGACAGGCGATGGCTACACCTTC. Its translation: CSARKTGDGYTF. The chain joins TRBV20-1 to TRBJ1-2; D may be TRBD1 (6 bases). This CDR3 is built from 12 residues. CDR1 is DFQATT and CDR2 is SNEGSKA in the germline V gene (reference sequence). V was pared by 2 bases and J by 6 bases, with 10 bases between.

The chain uses TRBV7-2 and TRBJ2-5, with 7 bases fitting TRBD1. This CDR3 is 15 amino acids long. V shed 6 bases, J shed 4 bases, and the junction held 11 bases outside the gene matches. Germline-derived CDR1 and CDR2 are SGHTA and FQGNSA. The DNA for the CDR3 is TGTGCCAGCAGTTTCGGACAGGCGACGGGAGAGACCCAGTACTTC. Translation gives CASSFGQATGETQYF.

The chain carries TRBV12-5 and TRBJ2-5; 10 bases align to TRBD1. CDR1 is LGHNT, CDR2 FRNRAP, per germline. The CDR3 has 15 residues. V was clipped by 3 bases and J by 5 bases; unmatched bases: 6. For the CDR3, the DNA is TGTGCTAGTGGTTTAGGACAGGGGGATGGGGAGACCCAGTACTTC. Protein product: CASGLGQGDGETQYF. The full variable domain, rest sourced from reference TRBV12-5 and TRBJ2-5, is DARVTQTPRHKVTEMGQEVTMRCQPILGHNTVFWYRQTMMQGLELLAYFRNRAPLDDSGMPKDRFSAEMPDATLATLKIQPSEPRDSAVYFCASGLGQGDGETQYFGPGTRLLVL.